The 17 T cell receptor beta chains below were found in one sample sequenced in a study of molecular identifiers for immune sequencing clone quantification (dated by TCRdb to the late 2010s). The library was obtained by PCR. Sequencing was carried out with a NextSeq 500. TCRdb trimmed the raw reads at Q25, called clones with MiXCR and kept productive beta chains. When rows share a CDR3 protein, they turn into one entry using the most common DNA and genes. In this sample the table shows around 300,000 distinct CDR3 sequences, roughly a quarter of which occur a single time. The leading ten clones occupy 0.74% of the sample. The sample taken for sequencing was naive CD8+ T cells from blood, with Jurkat cell RNA spiked in. Read against the paper, the sample's cell subset or site label means: FACS-sorted CD8+CD4-CCR7+CD45RA+ naive T cells. The receptors shown here come from a human donor in good health. Some libraries in this study had Jurkat cell RNA spiked in.

For this clonotype: The junction differs from germline at one of its ends, possibly a read error. J is TRBJ1-2 and V is TRBV2; D gene unclear. The germline V gene encodes CDR1 SNHLY and CDR2 FYNNEI. This CDR3 contains 17 residues. CDR3 region: CVSSEALLSASNYGYTF. CDR3 in DNA: TGTGTCAGCAGTGAAGCGCTTCTGTCAGCGAGTAACTATGGCTACACCTTC.

This chain links TRBV7-9 with TRBJ2-1, with D uncertain. Trimming stripped 5 bases from V and 5 bases from J, with 10 bases between. This CDR3 is built from 13 residues. In germline, CDR1 is SEHNR, CDR2 FQNEAQ (reference sequence). CDR3 sequence reads: CASSPPLNNEQFF. CDR3 nucleotide sequence: TGTGCCAGCAGCCCGCCATTAAACAATGAGCAGTTCTTC.

This clonotype has at least ten counts. V is TRBV29-1 and J is TRBJ1-1, with 9 bases lining up with TRBD1. The germline CDR1 and CDR2 sequences are SQVTM and ANQGSEA. There are 15 residues in the CDR3. The V and J ends lost 6 bases and 0 bases, in that order; junction bases with no gene match: 8. The CDR3 reads CSVAGTGTMNTEAFF. CDR3 coding DNA: TGCAGCGTAGCCGGGACAGGGACAATGAACACTGAAGCTTTCTTT.

A word on this clonotype: Because it lacks the conserved phenylalanine or tryptophan at the end, this CDR3 is likely a read error. The V and J genes are TRBV24-1 and TRBJ1-5; possibly TRBD1 for D (5 bases). Germline lookup yields CDR1 KGHDR and CDR2 SFDVKD. This CDR3 comprises 14 residues. CDR3 region: CATSDLDTNQPQHV. CDR3 nucleotides: TGCGCCACCAGTGACCTGGACACCAATCAGCCCCAGCATGTT.

This clonotype appeared a few times. CDR3 DNA: TGCGCCAGCAGCCAAGCAGTCATGGGGGGCGACACTGAAGCTTTCTTT. The encoded protein is CASSQAVMGGDTEAFF. The chain uses TRBV4-1 and TRBJ1-1, with a possible D match to TRBD1 (6 bases). V lost 1 base, J lost 3 bases, and 15 bases lay in between. The CDR3 is made up of 16 amino acids. Germline lookup yields CDR1 MGHRA and CDR2 YSYEKL.

This clonotype was counted at least ten times. V is TRBV6-4 and J is TRBJ1-1; no clear D gene. The CDR3 runs 14 residues. Per the germline V gene, CDR1 is MRHNA and CDR2 is SNTAGT. With 3 bases removed from V and 2 bases from J, the gap between germline ends came to 10 bases. CDR3 DNA sequence: TGTGCCAGCAGTGAAAGTTTAGGTAACACTGAAGCTTTCTTT. Amino acid sequence: CASSESLGNTEAFF.

For this clonotype: A clone one base away is much larger, so this may be a read error. The V gene is TRBV7-9, the J gene TRBJ1-1; D possibly corresponds to TRBD1 (5 bases). This CDR3 has 15 amino acids. CDR1 is SEHNR and CDR2 is FQNEAQ in the germline V gene (reference sequence). The CDR3 protein is CASSPIGHTNTEALF. The CDR3 region has the DNA TGTGCCAGCAGCCCTATTGGACATACGAACACTGAAGCTCTCTTT.

The chain employs TRBV29-1 and TRBJ1-1; D is perhaps TRBD1 (5 bases). V dropped 7 bases and J dropped 7 bases, with 16 bases sitting between them. This CDR3 has 12 residues. Per germline, CDR1 SQVTM and CDR2 ANQGSEA. CDR3 nucleotides: TGCAGCGCCGTGGACCAGGACAATGAAGCTTTCTTT. It yields the protein CSAVDQDNEAFF. Complete variable domain (other parts from reference TRBV29-1 and TRBJ1-1): SAVISQKPSRDICQRGTSLTIQCQVDSQVTMMFWYRQQPGQSLTLIATANQGSEATYESGFVIDKFPISRPNLTFSTLTVSNMSPEDSSIYLCSAVDQDNEAFFGQGTRLTVV.

This clonotype was seen a few times. The J gene is TRBJ2-7, the V gene TRBV6-2 or TRBV6-3, with D tentatively TRBD2 (5 bases). The CDR3 spans 12 residues. Looked up from germline, CDR1 is MNHEY and CDR2 is SVGEGT. Trimming cost V 7 bases and J 3 bases, with 10 bases left between them. In nucleotides, the CDR3 is TGTGCCAGCACTGGGGAGAGCTACGAGCAGTACTTC. Amino acid sequence: CASTGESYEQYF.

This clonotype has at least ten counts. V is TRBV7-8 and J is TRBJ2-7, with 9 bases aligning to TRBD1. J was trimmed by 1 base and V by 0 bases; bases with no gene match: 4. The CDR3 runs 16 residues. CDR1 and CDR2 from the germline V gene are SGHVS and FQNEAQ. CDR3 sequence reads: CASSLALGQGSYEQYF. CDR3 bases: TGTGCCAGCAGCTTAGCGCTCGGACAGGGGTCCTACGAGCAGTACTTC. The full variable domain, completed using reference TRBV7-8 and TRBJ2-7, is GAGVSQSPRYKVAKRGQDVALRCDPISGHVSLFWYQQALGQGPEFLTYFQNEAQLDKSGLPSDRFFAERPEGSVSTLKIQRTQQEDSAVYLCASSLALGQGSYEQYFGPGTRLTVT.

This clonotype was seen many times. The chain carries TRBV12-3 or TRBV12-4 and TRBJ2-3; TRBD2 matches 10 bases. This CDR3 comprises 15 residues. After removal of 3 bases from V and 5 bases from J, the junction contained 5 bases not matched to a gene. CDR3 coding DNA: TGTGCCAGCAGTTTTCTAGCGGGAGTAGGAGATACGCAGTATTTT. This encodes CASSFLAGVGDTQYF.

This clonotype was detected many times. V gene TRBV30 combines with J gene TRBJ1-4, with a possible D match to TRBD1 (5 bases). The V end lost 3 bases, the J end lost 5 bases, and 10 bases lay between the germline ends. There are 13 residues in the CDR3. Per germline, CDR1 GTSNPN and CDR2 SVGIG (reference sequence). The CDR3 loop reads CAWSGGTNEKLFF. The CDR3 DNA follows: TGTGCCTGGAGCGGGGGGACCAATGAAAAACTGTTTTTT.

The V call is TRBV19, the J call TRBJ2-5, with 9 bases lining up with TRBD1. The V segment lost 0 bases and the J segment 5 bases; nucleotides outside the gene matches: 7. Germline CDR1 is LNHDA and CDR2 is SQIVND (reference sequence). CDR3 length: 16 amino acids. CDR3 sequence: CASSIDADRGSETQYF. As DNA, the CDR3 is TGTGCCAGTAGTATAGATGCGGACAGGGGATCCGAGACCCAGTACTTC.

The rearrangement links TRBV3-1 to TRBJ2-3; 7 bases fit TRBD1. Germline V CDR1 and CDR2: LGHDT, YNNKEL (reference sequence). The CDR3 contains 15 residues. The ends lost 1 base at V and 1 base at J; junction bases unmatched: 2. In DNA, the CDR3 is TGTGCCAGCAGCCAAGGCGGACAGGGCACAGATACGCAGTATTTT. Translation gives CASSQGGQGTDTQYF.

About this clonotype itself: A clone one base away is much larger, so this may be a read error. CDR3 amino acids: CASSSMRYERYF. CDR3 nucleotides: TGCGCCAGCAGCTCAATGAGGTACGAGCGGTACTTC. This chain joins TRBV5-1 and TRBJ2-7; D is ambiguous. The germline V gene encodes CDR1 SGHRS and CDR2 YFSETQ. The CDR3 totals 12 residues.

At least ten counts were recorded for this clonotype. This chain connects TRBV11-3 to TRBJ2-3; the D gene is possibly TRBD1 (6 bases). The CDR3 length is 17 residues. V lost 5 bases to trimming and J lost 5 bases, with 23 bases between them. Germline V lookup: CDR1 SGHNT, CDR2 YENEEA. DNA for the CDR3: TGTGCCAGCAGCCCAGGGGAAGGAGAAGACGAAAGAGATACGCAGTATTTT. It encodes CASSPGEGEDERDTQYF.

This clonotype was seen a few times. The chain joins TRBV5-6 to TRBJ2-7, with 8 bases aligning to TRBD2. V lost 3 bases, J lost 3 bases, and 5 bases stayed unmatched. The CDR3 contains 14 residues. Germline values: CDR1 SGHDT, CDR2 YYEEEE. The CDR3 DNA reads TGTGCCAGCAGCTCCGGGACTAGTCACTACGAGCAGTACTTC. This sequence encodes CASSSGTSHYEQYF.